The 6 T cell receptor beta chains in this list originate from one sample, sequenced in a study of blood T cell repertoires in COVID-19. Only in-frame clones appear in the TCRdb table, and some are missing; sequencing was by immunoSEQ multiplex PCR. The sample lists around 72,000 clones, 70% to 90% occurring once. What was sequenced was peripheral blood. All receptors come from a woman aged 70-85 years with acute or convalescent COVID-19.

This clone was seen only a few times. The CDR3 nucleotides are TGTGCCAGCAGTTTCGGGGTGATGGGTGAAAAACTGTTTTTT. Translated: CASSFGVMGEKLFF. V usage is TRBV28 and J usage is TRBJ1-4; no definite D call. The V gene's germline CDR1 is MDHEN and CDR2 SYDVKM. Trimming left V 3 bases short and J 7 bases short, with 12 bases between. This CDR3 contains 14 residues.

The gene calls are TRBV11-2 and TRBJ1-1, with 9 bases aligning to TRBD1. Germline values: CDR1 SGHAT, CDR2 FQNNGV. V trimming: 5 bases; J trimming: 7 bases; junction bases outside the gene matches: 11. The length of the CDR3 is 15 residues. In DNA, the CDR3 is TGTGCCAGCAGCCGCCCGGACAGGGGTTTTGTTGAAGCTTTCTTT. Its protein is CASSRPDRGFVEAFF.

This sequence joins TRBV7-9 and TRBJ1-1, with TRBD1 matching 8 bases. Trimming cost V 5 bases and J 0 bases; bases outside gene matches: 5. The CDR3 covers 15 residues. CDR1 and CDR2 (germline): SEHNR, FQNEAQ (reference sequence). The CDR3, as DNA: TGTGCCAGCAGCCCTCAGACAGGGGTGAACACTGAAGCTTTCTTT. It yields the protein CASSPQTGVNTEAFF.

This chain links TRBV5-6 with TRBJ2-5; 12 bases align to TRBD1. V was clipped by 2 bases and J by 5 bases; unmatched bases: 7. This CDR3 has 16 amino acids. Germline V lookup: CDR1 SGHDT, CDR2 YYEEEE. The CDR3 coding sequence is TGTGCCAGCAGCTTACGGGGGACAGGGGGCCTGGAGACCCAGTACTTC. It codes for CASSLRGTGGLETQYF.

The DNA of the CDR3 is TGTGCCAGCAGTCTGTTTGGTCTAGCGGGGGGGGAGCAGTACTTC. This codes for CASSLFGLAGGEQYF. This chain uses TRBV6-5 with TRBJ2-7; 12 nucleotides line up with TRBD2. The CDR3 length is 15 residues. V shed 5 bases and J 7 bases; nucleotides not matched to a gene: 9. Germline V CDR1 and CDR2: MNHEY, SVGAGI.

The gene calls are TRBV7-8 and TRBJ1-5; D is uncertain. CDR1 and CDR2 from the germline V gene are SGHVS and FQNEAQ. The CDR3 is made up of 15 amino acids. Trimming stripped 5 bases from V and 2 bases from J, with 13 bases between. CDR3 loop: CASSRTRSGNQPQHF. CDR3 sequence (DNA): TGTGCCAGCAGCCGTACAAGGAGTGGCAATCAGCCCCAGCATTTT.